Each of the 20 T cell receptor beta chains below was sequenced from the same sample in a study of blood T cell repertoires in COVID-19 (dated by TCRdb to about 2020). Libraries were prepared through the immunoSEQ multiplex PCR assay. Imported from immuneACCESS, the table was reduced by TCRdb to in-frame sequences with V and J called. These copies leave out some clones; in studies compared against another copy, an unresolved V gene accounts for under half, and the cause of the remainder is not known. In all, the sample holds under 95,000 clones, and about 82% of those were seen once. Of the sample, 8% to 10% is held by the ten largest clones. Material: peripheral blood. These receptors were collected from a man over 45 with COVID-19, enrolled during active disease.

The chain uses TRBV6-5 and TRBJ1-4; D is undetermined. The CDR3 covers 15 residues. V was trimmed by 7 bases and J by 5 bases, leaving 17 bases between them. CDR1 and CDR2 from the germline V gene are MNHEY and SVGAGI. As DNA, the CDR3 is TGTGCCAGCACCCCTGGAGGTCGGCCGAATGAAAAACTGTTTTTT. As protein: CASTPGGRPNEKLFF.

This clone has a single count. This chain links TRBV27 with TRBJ2-1; TRBD2 matches at 9 bases. The length of the CDR3 is 15 residues. J was trimmed by 9 bases and V by 5 bases; bases with no gene match: 11. Germline loops: CDR1 MNHEY, CDR2 SMNVEV (reference sequence). CDR3 DNA: TGTGCCAGCAGTAATCGGGCGGGAGGGCCAACTGAGCAGTTCTTC. Encoded protein: CASSNRAGGPTEQFF.

This chain connects TRBV24-1 to TRBJ2-1, with 9 nucleotides matching TRBD1. V shed 9 bases, J shed 9 bases, and the junction held 8 bases outside the gene matches. The length of the CDR3 is 13 residues. Germline V lookup: CDR1 KGHDR, CDR2 SFDVKD. CDR3 sequence reads: CATADRGDFEQFF. The CDR3 coding sequence is TGTGCCACCGCGGACAGGGGTGACTTTGAGCAGTTCTTC.

The rearrangement links TRBV18 to TRBJ2-5; 15 bases agree with TRBD2. Germline assignment: CDR1 KGHSH and CDR2 LQKENI. This CDR3 comprises 17 residues. The junction had 3 bases not matched to a gene; V was cut back by 3 bases and J by 1 base. CDR3 DNA sequence: TGTGCCAGCTCACCTGGGACTAGCGGGAGGACCCAAGAGACCCAGTACTTC. This sequence encodes CASSPGTSGRTQETQYF.

This chain links TRBV18 with TRBJ1-1, with D uncertain. Trimming pared 2 bases from V and 4 bases from J, leaving 8 bases between. CDR1 KGHSH and CDR2 LQKENI come from the germline V gene. The CDR3 spans 13 residues. The CDR3 nucleotides read TGTGCCAGCTCACCAAAGGAGGGCACTGAAGCTTTCTTT. Protein product: CASSPKEGTEAFF.

This clone was seen many times. J is TRBJ2-1 and V is TRBV2, with unresolved D. CDR1 is SNHLY, CDR2 FYNNEI, per germline. The V end lost 7 bases, the J end lost 7 bases, and 8 bases lay between the germline ends. The CDR3 is 11 residues long. The CDR3 loop is CASTDTNEQFF. Written as DNA, the CDR3 is TGTGCCAGCACCGATACTAATGAGCAGTTCTTC. The whole variable domain, filled in from reference TRBV2 and TRBJ2-1, reads EPEVTQTPSHQVTQMGQEVILRCVPISNHLYFYWYRQILGQKVEFLVSFYNNEISEKSEIFDDQFSVERPDGSNFTLKIRSTKLEDSAMYFCASTDTNEQFFGPGTRLTVL.

This CDR3 is CASSLNRRHTEQYF. The CDR3 DNA reads TGTGCCAGCAGTTTAAATAGGAGGCACACCGAGCAGTACTTC. This chain joins TRBV27 and TRBJ2-7, with D possibly matching TRBD2 (5 bases). The CDR3 spans 14 residues. Looked up from germline, CDR1 is MNHEY and CDR2 is SMNVEV (reference sequence). V gave up 2 bases and J gave up 6 bases, with 14 bases separating them.

This clone was detected only a few times. The chain is built from TRBV5-6 and TRBJ2-1; TRBD1 matches at 7 bases. This CDR3 contains 15 residues. The V segment lost 0 bases and the J segment 5 bases; nucleotides outside the gene matches: 5. CDR1 is SGHDT and CDR2 is YYEEEE in the germline V gene. The DNA for the CDR3 is TGTGCCAGCAGCTTGGCACAGGGGCGACACAATGAGCAGTTCTTC. This sequence encodes CASSLAQGRHNEQFF.

The V call is TRBV7-9, the J call TRBJ2-5, with D hard to call. This CDR3 comprises 14 residues. With 1 base removed from V and 5 bases from J, the gap between germline ends came to 11 bases. Germline V gives CDR1 SEHNR, CDR2 FQNEAQ (reference sequence). This CDR3 reads CASSLGANVETQYF. The CDR3 DNA is TGTGCCAGCAGCTTAGGCGCAAATGTCGAGACCCAGTACTTC.

The J gene is TRBJ2-3, the V gene TRBV5-3; D not certain. TRBV5-3 is flagged as an ORF with uncertain function. The V end lost 0 bases, the J end lost 10 bases, and 15 bases lay between the germline ends. The CDR3 runs 14 residues. CDR3 DNA sequence: TGTGCCAGAAGCTTGGCCTTTACCCCCGGAGCGCAGTATTTT. Protein: CARSLAFTPGAQYF.

The V call is TRBV6-1, the J call TRBJ2-7; possibly TRBD2 for D (5 bases). Trimming stripped 2 bases from V and 7 bases from J, with 18 bases between. The germline V gene encodes CDR1 MNHNS and CDR2 SASEGT. The CDR3 has 15 residues. The CDR3 is CASSELVEGTREQYF. The CDR3 DNA reads TGTGCCAGCAGTGAATTGGTCGAGGGAACGAGGGAGCAGTACTTC.

The V gene is TRBV9, the J gene TRBJ1-1, with 7 bases identical to TRBD1. V gave up 0 bases and J gave up 11 bases; unmatched junction bases: 10. Germline assignment: CDR1 SGDLS and CDR2 YYNGEE. The CDR3 runs 14 residues. The CDR3 is CASSVAINRGQAFF. The CDR3 DNA reads as TGTGCCAGCAGCGTAGCGATAAACAGGGGCCAGGCTTTCTTT. Full variable domain (missing parts from reference TRBV9 and TRBJ1-1): DSGVTQTPKHLITATGQRVTLRCSPRSGDLSVYWYQQSLDQGLQFLIQYYNGEERAKGNILERFSAQQFPDLHSELNLSSLELGDSALYFCASSVAINRGQAFFGQGTRLTVV.

This clone was counted a single time. V and J are TRBV10-2 and TRBJ1-2; the D is unclear. The V gene's germline CDR1 is WSHSY and CDR2 SAAADI. The V end lost 7 bases, the J end lost 2 bases, and 8 bases lay between the germline ends. The CDR3 sequence is 12 residues long. The CDR3 protein is CASMAGNYGYTF. As DNA, the CDR3 is TGCGCCAGCATGGCAGGAAACTATGGCTACACCTTC.

The CDR3, as DNA: TGTGCCATCAGTGAGTCGGGCGGGAGGGACACCGGGGAGCTGTTTTTT. Protein product: CAISESGGRDTGELFF. The chain is built from TRBV10-3 and TRBJ2-2; TRBD2 matches at 9 bases. Germline trimming cut 0 bases from V and 3 bases from J; bases unmatched to any gene: 2. The V gene's germline CDR1 is ENHRY and CDR2 SYGVKD. There are 16 residues in the CDR3.

V and J are TRBV7-2 and TRBJ1-2; weak D call: TRBD1 (5 bases). Per germline, CDR1 SGHTA and CDR2 FQGNSA. This CDR3 has 13 amino acids. The V and J ends lost 6 bases and 4 bases respectively, with 12 bases between them. The CDR3 DNA reads TGTGCCAGCAGTCCCCGGGGGGTCTATGGCTACACCTTC. Protein: CASSPRGVYGYTF.

This chain joins TRBV28 and TRBJ2-1, with 9 nucleotides matching TRBD2. The V gene's germline CDR1 is MDHEN and CDR2 SYDVKM. CDR3 length: 16 amino acids. J lost 3 bases, V lost 8 bases, and 11 bases had no gene match. CDR3 amino acids: CASEELTSGSYNEQFF. The CDR3 nucleotides are TGTGCCAGCGAGGAACTGACTAGCGGAAGCTACAATGAGCAGTTCTTC.

This rearrangement joins TRBV5-1 to TRBJ2-7, with D possibly being TRBD2 (5 bases). This CDR3 region has 14 residues. Trimming left V 0 bases short and J 3 bases short, with 10 bases between. Germline values: CDR1 SGHRS, CDR2 YFSETQ. CDR3 loop: CASSLGRELYEQYF. CDR3 sequence (DNA): TGCGCCAGCAGCTTGGGACGGGAACTCTACGAGCAGTACTTC.

This chain connects TRBV5-8 to TRBJ2-5, with a weak D call TRBD1 (5 bases). The CDR3 spans 11 residues. V lost 9 bases and J lost 5, with 11 bases in between. Germline CDR1 reads SGHTS; CDR2 reads YDEGEE. The CDR3 sequence: CATRQSETQYF. In DNA, the CDR3 is TGTGCCACCCGACAGTCCGAGACCCAGTACTTC.

This clone was found a few times. V is TRBV6-2 or TRBV6-3 and J is TRBJ1-5; D may be TRBD1 (6 bases). Germline CDR1 is MNHEY and CDR2 is SVGEGT. CDR3 length: 16 residues. V dropped 6 bases and J dropped 2 bases, with 17 bases sitting between them. Here the CDR3 DNA reads TGTGCCAGCAGCCACCGCAGGGGAAAGGGCAATCAGCCCCAGCATTTT. Protein sequence: CASSHRRGKGNQPQHF.

V gene TRBV18 combines with J gene TRBJ2-7, with TRBD1 matching over 10 bases. The V gene end was trimmed by 2 bases and the J gene end by 0 bases; junction bases not matched to a gene: 1. Germline V lookup: CDR1 KGHSH, CDR2 LQKENI. The CDR3 runs 15 residues. The CDR3 sequence: CASSPGQGGSYEQYF. In nucleotides, the CDR3 is TGTGCCAGCTCACCAGGACAGGGGGGCTCCTACGAGCAGTACTTC.